These 11 T cell receptor beta chains were sequenced from one sample in a study of identifying expanded T cells in peripheral blood. The assay was immunoSEQ multiplex PCR, and TCRdb's table has in-frame clones only and misses some. The repertoire has 85,000 to 100,000 clones, more than 70% of them found once; the top ten carry roughly 4.2%. Sequencing was done on a sample of blood. The source is a person between 18 and 75 years old in good health.

This clone was detected a few times. This sequence joins TRBV7-6 and TRBJ1-6, with TRBD1 matching over 8 bases. The V gene end was trimmed by 2 bases and the J gene end by 8 bases; junction bases not matched to a gene: 5. The CDR3 loop spans 15 amino acids. Germline CDR1 reads SGHVS; CDR2 reads FNYEAQ. The CDR3 reads CASSLNQGADSPLHF. CDR3 sequence (DNA): TGTGCCAGCAGCTTAAACCAGGGGGCTGATTCACCCCTCCACTTT.

V usage is TRBV5-1 and J usage is TRBJ2-1; D not certain. Trimming took off 2 bases at V and 10 bases at J, with 10 bases between the two ends. The CDR3 loop spans 12 amino acids. Per germline, CDR1 SGHRS and CDR2 YFSETQ. The CDR3 bases are TGCGCCAGCAGCTTAAACGTAAACGAGCAGTTCTTC. This translates into CASSLNVNEQFF.

The table lists this clone with a count of one. J is TRBJ1-2 and V is TRBV9; D may be TRBD1 (6 bases). The CDR3 runs 16 residues. In germline, CDR1 is SGDLS, CDR2 YYNGEE. Trimming removed 3 bases at V and 2 bases at J, with 17 bases between. Here the CDR3 reads CASSATNNRENYGYTF. CDR3 bases: TGTGCCAGCAGCGCGACTAACAACAGGGAAAACTATGGCTACACCTTC.

The chain combines TRBV4-3 with TRBJ2-4; TRBD1 might be the D (5 bases). V was trimmed by 1 base and J by 7 bases, leaving 17 bases between them. Germline V lookup: CDR1 LGHNA, CDR2 YSLEER. This CDR3 is built from 16 residues. The CDR3 spells CASSQVPGSVRNIQYF. In DNA form, the CDR3 reads TGCGCCAGCAGCCAAGTTCCAGGGTCGGTCCGGAACATTCAGTACTTC.

This chain joins TRBV28 and TRBJ1-6; 8 nucleotides agree with TRBD1. CDR3 length: 14 residues. The germline V gene has CDR1 MDHEN and CDR2 SYDVKM. Trimming cost V 5 bases and J 10 bases; bases outside gene matches: 7. CDR3 in amino acids: CASSPLTGVSPLHF. In DNA form, the CDR3 reads TGTGCCAGCAGTCCCCTGACAGGGGTCTCACCCCTCCACTTT. The whole variable domain, filled in from reference TRBV28 and TRBJ1-6, reads DVKVTQSSRYLVKRTGEKVFLECVQDMDHENMFWYRQDPGLGLRLIYFSYDVKMKEKGDIPEGYSVSREKKERFSLILESASTNQTSMYLCASSPLTGVSPLHFGNGTRLTVT.

The DNA for the CDR3 is TGTGCCAGCTCACCACTGGAAAAGGGAGAGCAGTACTTC. Encoded protein: CASSPLEKGEQYF. V usage is TRBV18 and J usage is TRBJ2-7; D not certain. CDR1 KGHSH and CDR2 LQKENI come from the germline V gene. This CDR3 is 13 amino acids long. V was pared by 1 base and J by 7 bases, with 11 bases between.

The chain combines TRBV7-5 with TRBJ2-3; the table gives TRBD1 as D, unverified against the DNA. TRBV7-5 is a documented pseudogene. The CDR3 is made up of 21 amino acids. CDR3 nucleotides: TGTGTCAGAAGCTCTGCCTCGGGGACAGGAGGACGGGGGGATGACACAGATACGCAGTATTTT. It is translated as CVRSSASGTGGRGDDTDTQYF.

The sample holds a few counts of this clone. The chain recombines TRBV6-4 with TRBJ2-2; D tentatively reads TRBD1 or TRBD2 (5 bases each). CDR3 length equals 15 residues. Trimming pared 6 bases from V and 5 bases from J, leaving 16 bases between. CDR1 and CDR2 from the germline V gene are MRHNA and SNTAGT. The CDR3 DNA is TGTGCCAGCAGCCGGGACCCCCCCGGAACCGGGGAGCTGTTTTTT. This encodes CASSRDPPGTGELFF.

The chain uses TRBV7-2 and TRBJ1-2; D uncertain. V lost 2 bases and J lost 4, with 11 bases in between. Germline V gene data show CDR1 as SGHTA and CDR2 as FQGNSA. The CDR3 has 14 amino acids. Written as DNA, the CDR3 is TGTGCCAGCAGCTTAATGGCAGTCTCCTATGGCTACACCTTC. Translation gives CASSLMAVSYGYTF.

J is TRBJ1-5 and V is TRBV5-5; D not certain. Per the germline V gene, CDR1 is SGHKS and CDR2 is YYEKEE (reference sequence). V was cut by 4 bases and J by 3 bases, with 8 bases left in between. This CDR3 has 13 residues. The CDR3, as DNA: TGTGCCAGCAGCCGAGTGGCCAATCAGCCCCAGCATTTT. Its translation: CASSRVANQPQHF. The whole variable domain, remainder taken from reference TRBV5-5 and TRBJ1-5, is DAGVTQSPTHLIKTRGQQVTLRCSPISGHKSVSWYQQVLGQGPQFIFQYYEKEERGRGNFPDRFSARQFPNYSSELNVNALLLGDSALYLCASSRVANQPQHFGDGTRLSIL.

This chain uses TRBV7-7 with TRBJ2-5; 10 bases align to TRBD1. The length of the CDR3 is 14 residues. Germline V lookup: CDR1 SSHAT, CDR2 FNYEAQ (reference sequence). The V and J ends lost 5 bases and 5 bases, in that order; junction bases with no gene match: 5. The CDR3 nucleotides read TGTGCCAGCAGCGCGGACAGGGGGGCCGAGACCCAGTACTTC. Its translation: CASSADRGAETQYF.